This T cell receptor beta chain was captured by sequencing in a study of cytomegalovirus exposure and HLA in healthy donors. At the level of the study: Among the 350 to 400 donors who were genotyped, approximately 83% fell in the genetic ancestry cluster that is associated with self-reported Caucasian donors. Points from the study as a whole: For TCR beta chains, V- and J-gene trimming was later linked to a missense DCLRE1C variant. Some segments of the V type, notably TRBV6-2 and TRBV6-3, were excluded as indistinguishable. Sequences of the TCR beta chain were said to predict the HLA-A and HLA-B alleles of most subjects accurately.

On this clone: The antigen is undetermined.

PCR amplification relied on 60 Vbeta primers (plus 13 Jbeta primers). TCRdb keeps only in-frame clones here, not all; method: immunoSEQ multiplex PCR. The repertoire holds under 200,000 clones, with 80% to 90% as singletons. This CDR3 is built from 14 residues. V lost 3 bases and J lost 5; bases outside the gene matches: 5. Germline V gene lookup returns CDR1 MNHEY and CDR2 SMNVEV (reference sequence). The rearrangement uses TRBV27 and TRBJ2-5; TRBD1 aligns across 8 bases. Sequencing was carried out using PBMCs. This sequence originates from a man aged 45-65 years in good health and CMV-seropositive. This chain's CDR3 is CASSFTRGLETQYF. The CDR3 DNA is TGTGCCAGCAGTTTTACCAGGGGGCTTGAGACCCAGTACTTC.